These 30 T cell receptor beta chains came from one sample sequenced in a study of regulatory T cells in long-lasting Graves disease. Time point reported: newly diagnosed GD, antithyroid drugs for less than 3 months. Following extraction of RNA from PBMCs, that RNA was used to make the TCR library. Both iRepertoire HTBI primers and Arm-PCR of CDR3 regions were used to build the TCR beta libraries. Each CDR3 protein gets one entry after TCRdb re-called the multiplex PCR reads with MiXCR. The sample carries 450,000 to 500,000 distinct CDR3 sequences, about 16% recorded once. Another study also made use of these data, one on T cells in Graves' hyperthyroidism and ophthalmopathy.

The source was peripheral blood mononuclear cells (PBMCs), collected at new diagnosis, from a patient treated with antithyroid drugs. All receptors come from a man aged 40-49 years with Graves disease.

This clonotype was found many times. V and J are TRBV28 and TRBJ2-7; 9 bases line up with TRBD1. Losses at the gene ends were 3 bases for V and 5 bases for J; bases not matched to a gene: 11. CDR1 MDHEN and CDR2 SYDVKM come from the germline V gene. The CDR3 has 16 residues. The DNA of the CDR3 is TGTGCCAGCAGTTTTCCCGGGACAGGGCGCAGTCACGAGCAGTACTTC. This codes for CASSFPGTGRSHEQYF.

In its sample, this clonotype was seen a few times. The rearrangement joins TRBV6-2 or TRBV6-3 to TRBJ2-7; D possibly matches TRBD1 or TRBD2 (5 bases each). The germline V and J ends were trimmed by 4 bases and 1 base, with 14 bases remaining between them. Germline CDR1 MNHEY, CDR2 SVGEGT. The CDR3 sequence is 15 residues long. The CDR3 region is CASSSRRDGSYEQYF. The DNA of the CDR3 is TGTGCCAGCAGTTCACGCCGGGACGGATCCTACGAGCAGTACTTC.

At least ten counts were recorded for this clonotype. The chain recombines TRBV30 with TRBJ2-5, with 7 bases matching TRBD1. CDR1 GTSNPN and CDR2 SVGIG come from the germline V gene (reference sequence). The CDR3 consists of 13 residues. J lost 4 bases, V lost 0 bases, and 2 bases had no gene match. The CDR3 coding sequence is TGTGCCTGGAGTGTGGCAGGGGGAGAGACCCAGTACTTC. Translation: CAWSVAGGETQYF.

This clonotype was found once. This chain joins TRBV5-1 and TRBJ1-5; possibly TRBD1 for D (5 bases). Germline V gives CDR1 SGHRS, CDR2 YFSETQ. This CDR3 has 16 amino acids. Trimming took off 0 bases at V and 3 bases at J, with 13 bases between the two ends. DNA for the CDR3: TGCGCCAGCAGCTTGGGAGGAGGGGCGATCAATCAGCCCCAGCATTTT. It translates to CASSLGGGAINQPQHF.

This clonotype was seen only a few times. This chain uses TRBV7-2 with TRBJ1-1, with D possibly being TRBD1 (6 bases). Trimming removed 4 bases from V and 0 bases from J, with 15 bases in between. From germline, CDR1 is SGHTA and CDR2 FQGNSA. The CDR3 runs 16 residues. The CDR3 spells CASSSGTFKMNTEAFF. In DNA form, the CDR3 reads TGTGCCAGCAGCTCCGGGACATTTAAAATGAACACTGAAGCTTTCTTT.

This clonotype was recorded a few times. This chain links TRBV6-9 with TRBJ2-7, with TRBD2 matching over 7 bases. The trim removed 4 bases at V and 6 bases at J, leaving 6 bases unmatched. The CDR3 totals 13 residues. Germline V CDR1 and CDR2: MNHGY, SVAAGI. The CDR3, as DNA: TGTGCCAGCAGTTCCGCGGGAGCGGCCGAGCAGTACTTC. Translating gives CASSSAGAAEQYF.

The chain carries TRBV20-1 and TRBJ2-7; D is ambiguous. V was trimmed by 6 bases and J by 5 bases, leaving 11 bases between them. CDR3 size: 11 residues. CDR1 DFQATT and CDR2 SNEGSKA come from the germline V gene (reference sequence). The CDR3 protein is CSAVLWNEQYF. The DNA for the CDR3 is TGCAGTGCCGTTCTTTGGAACGAGCAGTACTTC.

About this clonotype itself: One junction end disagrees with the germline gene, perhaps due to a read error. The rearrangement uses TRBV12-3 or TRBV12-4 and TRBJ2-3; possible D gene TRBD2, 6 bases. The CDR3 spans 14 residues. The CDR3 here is CASNLGYLGEGRIF. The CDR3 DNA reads TGTGCCAGCAATTTGGGTTACCTCGGCGAGGGGAGGATTTTT.

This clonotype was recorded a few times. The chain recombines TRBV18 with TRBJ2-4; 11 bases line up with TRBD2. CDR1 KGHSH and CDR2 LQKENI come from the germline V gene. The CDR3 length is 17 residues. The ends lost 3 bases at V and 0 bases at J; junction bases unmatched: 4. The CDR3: CASSPGTSGLAKNIQYF. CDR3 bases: TGTGCCAGCTCACCCGGGACTAGCGGATTAGCCAAAAACATTCAGTACTTC.

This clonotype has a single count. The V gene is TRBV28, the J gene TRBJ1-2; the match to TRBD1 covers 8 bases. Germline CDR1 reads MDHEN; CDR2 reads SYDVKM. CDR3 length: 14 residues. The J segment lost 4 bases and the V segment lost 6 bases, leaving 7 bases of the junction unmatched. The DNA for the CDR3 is TGTGCCAGCAGCAAGACAGGGGTCGGCTATGGCTACACCTTC. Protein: CASSKTGVGYGYTF.

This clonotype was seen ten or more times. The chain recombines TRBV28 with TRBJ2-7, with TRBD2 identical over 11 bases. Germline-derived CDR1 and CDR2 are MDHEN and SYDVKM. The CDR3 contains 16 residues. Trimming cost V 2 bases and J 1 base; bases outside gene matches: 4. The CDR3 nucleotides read TGTGCCAGCAGTTTAAGCCTAGCGGGAGGTTCCTACGAGCAGTACTTC. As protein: CASSLSLAGGSYEQYF.

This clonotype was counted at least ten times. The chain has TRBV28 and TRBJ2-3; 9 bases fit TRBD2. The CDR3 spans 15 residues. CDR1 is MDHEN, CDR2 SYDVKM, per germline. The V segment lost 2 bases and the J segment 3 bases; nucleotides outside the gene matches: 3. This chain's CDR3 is CASSLRSGRTDTQYF. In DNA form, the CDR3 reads TGTGCCAGCAGTTTAAGAAGCGGGAGGACAGATACGCAGTATTTT.

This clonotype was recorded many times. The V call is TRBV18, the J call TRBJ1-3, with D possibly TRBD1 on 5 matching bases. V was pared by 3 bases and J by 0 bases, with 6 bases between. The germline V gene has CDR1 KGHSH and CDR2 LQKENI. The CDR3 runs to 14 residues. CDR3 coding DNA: TGTGCCAGCTCACCGACAGACTCTGGAAACACCATATATTTT. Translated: CASSPTDSGNTIYF.

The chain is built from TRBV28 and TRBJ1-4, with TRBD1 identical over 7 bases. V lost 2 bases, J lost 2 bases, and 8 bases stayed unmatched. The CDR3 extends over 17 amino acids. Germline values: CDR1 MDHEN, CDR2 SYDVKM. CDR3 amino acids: CASSLLGRGTTNEKLFF. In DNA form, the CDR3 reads TGTGCCAGCAGTTTACTTGGCAGGGGGACGACTAATGAAAAACTGTTTTTT.

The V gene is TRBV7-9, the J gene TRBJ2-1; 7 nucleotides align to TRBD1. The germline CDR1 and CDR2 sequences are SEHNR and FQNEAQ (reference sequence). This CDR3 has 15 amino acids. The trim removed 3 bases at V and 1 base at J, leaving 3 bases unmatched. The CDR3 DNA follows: TGTGCCAGCAGCTTGACAGGGAAGTCCTACAATGAGCAGTTCTTC. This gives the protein CASSLTGKSYNEQFF.

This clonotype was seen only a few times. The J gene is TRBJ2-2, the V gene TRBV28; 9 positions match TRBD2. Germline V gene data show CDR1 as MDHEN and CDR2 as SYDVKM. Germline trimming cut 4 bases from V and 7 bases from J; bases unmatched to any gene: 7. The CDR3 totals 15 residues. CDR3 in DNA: TGTGCCAGCAGTTCCGTAGCGGGAGAATACGGGGAGCTGTTTTTT. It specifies CASSSVAGEYGELFF.

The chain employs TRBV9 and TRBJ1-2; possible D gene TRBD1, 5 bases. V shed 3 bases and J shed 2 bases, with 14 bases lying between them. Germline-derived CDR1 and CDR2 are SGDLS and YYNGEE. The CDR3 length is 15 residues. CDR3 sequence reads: CASSASTRGNYGYTF. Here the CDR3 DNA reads TGTGCCAGCAGCGCCAGTACGCGGGGGAACTATGGCTACACCTTC.

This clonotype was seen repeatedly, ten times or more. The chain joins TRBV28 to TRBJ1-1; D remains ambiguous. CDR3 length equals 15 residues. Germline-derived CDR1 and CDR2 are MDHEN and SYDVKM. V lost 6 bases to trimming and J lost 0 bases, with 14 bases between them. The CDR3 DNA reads TGTGCCAGCAGCTTAAACCCACAAGTGAACACTGAAGCTTTCTTT. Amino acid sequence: CASSLNPQVNTEAFF.

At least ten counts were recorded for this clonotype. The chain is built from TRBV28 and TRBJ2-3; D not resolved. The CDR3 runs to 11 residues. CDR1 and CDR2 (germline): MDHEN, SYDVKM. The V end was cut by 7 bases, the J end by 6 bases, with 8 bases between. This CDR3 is CASKWDDTQYF. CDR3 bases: TGTGCCAGCAAGTGGGATGATACGCAGTATTTT.

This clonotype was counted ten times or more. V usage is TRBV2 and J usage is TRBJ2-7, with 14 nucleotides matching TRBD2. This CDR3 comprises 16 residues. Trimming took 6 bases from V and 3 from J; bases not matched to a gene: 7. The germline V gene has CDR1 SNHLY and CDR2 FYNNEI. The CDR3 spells CASSAPGLAGVYEQYF. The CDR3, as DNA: TGTGCCAGCAGCGCCCCGGGACTAGCGGGAGTCTACGAGCAGTACTTC.

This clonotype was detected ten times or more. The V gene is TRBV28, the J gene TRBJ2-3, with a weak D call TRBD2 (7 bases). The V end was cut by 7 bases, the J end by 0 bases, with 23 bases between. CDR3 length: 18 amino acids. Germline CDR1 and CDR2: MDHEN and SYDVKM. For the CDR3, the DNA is TGTGCCAGCATTTCTAGAGACAGGCTAGCGGTTAGCACAGATACGCAGTATTTT. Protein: CASISRDRLAVSTDTQYF.

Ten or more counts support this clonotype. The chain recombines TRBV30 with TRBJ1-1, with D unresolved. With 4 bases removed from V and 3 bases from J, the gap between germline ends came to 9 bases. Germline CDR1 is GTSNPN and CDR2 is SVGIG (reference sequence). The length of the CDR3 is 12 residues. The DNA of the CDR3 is TGTGCCTGGACCCTCGGGTACACTGAAGCTTTCTTT. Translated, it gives CAWTLGYTEAFF.

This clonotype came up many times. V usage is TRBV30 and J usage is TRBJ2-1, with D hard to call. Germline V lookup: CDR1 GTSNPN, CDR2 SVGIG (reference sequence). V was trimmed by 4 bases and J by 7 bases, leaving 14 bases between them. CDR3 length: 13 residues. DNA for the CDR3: TGTGCCTGGAAGTCCTGGGGTACAAATGAGCAGTTCTTC. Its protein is CAWKSWGTNEQFF.

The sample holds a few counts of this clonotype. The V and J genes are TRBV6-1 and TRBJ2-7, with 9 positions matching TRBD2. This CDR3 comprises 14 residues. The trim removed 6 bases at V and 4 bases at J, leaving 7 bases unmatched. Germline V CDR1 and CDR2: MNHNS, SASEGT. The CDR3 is CASSPVTSGYEQYF. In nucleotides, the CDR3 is TGTGCCAGCAGCCCGGTAACTAGCGGGTACGAGCAGTACTTC.

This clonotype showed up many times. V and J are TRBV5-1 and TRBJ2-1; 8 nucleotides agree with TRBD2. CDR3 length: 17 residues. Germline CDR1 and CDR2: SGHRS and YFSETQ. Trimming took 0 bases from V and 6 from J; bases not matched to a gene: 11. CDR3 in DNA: TGCGCCAGCAGCTTGGCCTGGCCAGCGGGAGAAGGCAATGAGCAGTTCTTC. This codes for CASSLAWPAGEGNEQFF.

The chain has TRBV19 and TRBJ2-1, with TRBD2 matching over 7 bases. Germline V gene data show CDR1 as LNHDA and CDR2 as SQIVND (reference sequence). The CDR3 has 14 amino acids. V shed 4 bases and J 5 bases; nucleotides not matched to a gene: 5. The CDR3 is CASSTPGTNNEQFF. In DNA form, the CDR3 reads TGTGCCAGTAGTACCCCCGGGACTAACAATGAGCAGTTCTTC.

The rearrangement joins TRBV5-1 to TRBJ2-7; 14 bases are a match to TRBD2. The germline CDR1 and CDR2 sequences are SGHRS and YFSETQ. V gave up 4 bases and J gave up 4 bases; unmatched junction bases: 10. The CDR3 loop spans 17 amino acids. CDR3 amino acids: CASSAGTSGGLLYEQYF. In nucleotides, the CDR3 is TGCGCCAGCAGCGCGGGGACTAGCGGGGGCCTACTTTACGAGCAGTACTTC.

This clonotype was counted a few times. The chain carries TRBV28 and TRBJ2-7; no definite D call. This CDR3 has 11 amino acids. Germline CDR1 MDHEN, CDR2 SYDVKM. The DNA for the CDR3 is TGTGCTACGGGCCTGAACTACGAGCAGTACTTC. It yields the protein CATGLNYEQYF.

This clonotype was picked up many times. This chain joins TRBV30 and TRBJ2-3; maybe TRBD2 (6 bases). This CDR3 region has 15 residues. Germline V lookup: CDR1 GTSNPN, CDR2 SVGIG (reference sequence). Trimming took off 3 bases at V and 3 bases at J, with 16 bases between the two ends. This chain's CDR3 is CAWRSGTFRTDTQYF. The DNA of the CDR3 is TGTGCCTGGAGATCAGGGACTTTCAGGACAGATACGCAGTATTTT.

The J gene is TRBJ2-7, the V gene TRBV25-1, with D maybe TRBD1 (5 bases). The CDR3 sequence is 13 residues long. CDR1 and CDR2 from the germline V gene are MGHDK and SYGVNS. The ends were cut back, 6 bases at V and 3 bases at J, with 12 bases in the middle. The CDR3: CASRSQGGYEQYF. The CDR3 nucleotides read TGTGCCAGCAGGTCGCAGGGTGGCTACGAGCAGTACTTC.